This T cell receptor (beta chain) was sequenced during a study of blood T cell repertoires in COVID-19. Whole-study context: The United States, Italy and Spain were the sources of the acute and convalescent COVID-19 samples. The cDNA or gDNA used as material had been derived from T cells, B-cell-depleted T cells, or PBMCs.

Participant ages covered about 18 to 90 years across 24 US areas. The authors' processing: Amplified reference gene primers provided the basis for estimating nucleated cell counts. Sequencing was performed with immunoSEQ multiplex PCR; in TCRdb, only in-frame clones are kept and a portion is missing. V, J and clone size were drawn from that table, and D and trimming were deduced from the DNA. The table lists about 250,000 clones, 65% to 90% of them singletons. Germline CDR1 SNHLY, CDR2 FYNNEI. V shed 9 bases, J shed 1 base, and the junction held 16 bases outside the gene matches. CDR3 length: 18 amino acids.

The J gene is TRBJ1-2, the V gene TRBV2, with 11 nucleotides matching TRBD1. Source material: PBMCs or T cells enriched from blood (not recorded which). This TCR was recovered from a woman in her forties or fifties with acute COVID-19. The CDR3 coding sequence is TGTGCCAGAAGATTAGGACAGGGGGCATTCGGCGATAACTATGGCTACACCTTC. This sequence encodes CARRLGQGAFGDNYGYTF.